This TCR beta chain was observed in a study of OX40 agonist ivuxolimab in advanced cancers. Notes on the study in general: In general, CD8+ T cells held more expanded clones than CD4+ did, on average.

TCRdb's table, derived via immunoSEQ multiplex PCR, lists solely in-frame clones and lacks some. The repertoire includes 90,000 to 100,000 clones, over 75% of them detected once, and 3% to 4% sits in the top ten. A note on this clone: The antigen is not known.

Sequencing was performed on CD4+ or CD8+ T cells sorted from blood, taken in a trial of the OX40 agonist ivuxolimab. This receptor was identified in an adult with an advanced solid tumor such as melanoma, head and neck, liver or kidney cancer.

The chain's CDR3 is CARDRTDPMELFF. Written as DNA, the CDR3 is TGTGCGCGGGATAGGACGGACCCAATGGAGCTGTTTTTT. The genes are TRBV28 and TRBJ2-2, with TRBD2 as a possible D gene (6 bases). The CDR3 runs 13 residues. From germline, CDR1 is MDHEN and CDR2 SYDVKM.